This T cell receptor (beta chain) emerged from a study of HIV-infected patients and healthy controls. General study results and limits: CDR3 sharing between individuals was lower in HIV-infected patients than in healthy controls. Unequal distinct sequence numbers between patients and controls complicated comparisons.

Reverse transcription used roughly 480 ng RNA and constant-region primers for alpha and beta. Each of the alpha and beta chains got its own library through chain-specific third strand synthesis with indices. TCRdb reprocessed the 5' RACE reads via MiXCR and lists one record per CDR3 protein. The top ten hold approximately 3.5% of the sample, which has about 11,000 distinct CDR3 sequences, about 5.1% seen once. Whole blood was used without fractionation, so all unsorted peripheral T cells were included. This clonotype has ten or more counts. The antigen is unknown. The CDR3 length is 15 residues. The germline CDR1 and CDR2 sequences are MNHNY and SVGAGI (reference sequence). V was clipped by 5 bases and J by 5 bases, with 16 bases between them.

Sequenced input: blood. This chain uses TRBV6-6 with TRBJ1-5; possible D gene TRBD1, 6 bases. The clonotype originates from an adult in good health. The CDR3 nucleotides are TGTGCCAGCAGTGGACAGCCAAGCAACGATCAGCCCCAGCATTTT. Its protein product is CASSGQPSNDQPQHF.